The 5 T cell receptor beta chains below were found in one sample sequenced in a study of identical twins. TCRdb called the 5' RACE reads again in MiXCR, with one record for every CDR3 protein. The sample gives 200,000 to 250,000 distinct CDR3 sequences, roughly 12% of which show up once; 3.5% to 4.5% is in the top ten. The same sample was also studied in work on yellow fever vaccine responses in identical twins.

Specimen: memory (CD45RO+) T cells sorted from blood. These receptors were taken from a young woman in good health.

CDR3 loop: CASSAGEEGNTGELFF. The CDR3 region has the DNA TGTGCCAGCAGCGCCGGGGAGGAGGGGAACACCGGGGAGCTGTTTTTT. This rearrangement joins TRBV7-9 to TRBJ2-2, with D perhaps TRBD2 (6 bases). V shed 5 bases and J shed 1 base, with 14 bases lying between them. CDR1 SEHNR and CDR2 FQNEAQ come from the germline V gene (reference sequence). The CDR3 is 16 residues long.

The chain carries TRBV7-2 and TRBJ2-5; 10 bases are shared with TRBD1. CDR1 is SGHTA and CDR2 is FQGNSA in the germline V gene. Trimming took 5 bases from V and 5 from J; bases not matched to a gene: 5. The CDR3 covers 14 residues. CDR3 loop: CASSDRGHRETQYF. CDR3 in DNA: TGTGCCAGCAGCGACAGGGGGCATCGGGAGACCCAGTACTTC.

V usage is TRBV11-3 and J usage is TRBJ2-5, with D possibly TRBD2 on 6 matching bases. The CDR3 has 12 amino acids. The V gene lost 0 bases and the J gene lost 9 bases, with 8 bases spanning the gap. The germline CDR1 and CDR2 sequences are SGHNT and YENEEA. CDR3 DNA: TGTGCCAGCAGCTTAGATGGGGAGGCCCAGTACTTC. Protein: CASSLDGEAQYF.

Ten or more counts support this clonotype. This sequence joins TRBV2 and TRBJ2-1; D call uncertain. The V end was cut by 1 base, the J end by 0 bases, with 13 bases between. Per germline, CDR1 SNHLY and CDR2 FYNNEI. This CDR3 spans 17 amino acids. The CDR3: CASSEGRALHSYNEQFF. CDR3 nucleotides: TGTGCCAGCAGTGAAGGACGGGCGCTTCACTCCTACAATGAGCAGTTCTTC.

The rearrangement joins TRBV7-3 to TRBJ2-3; D is unclear. From germline, CDR1 is SGHTA and CDR2 FQGTGA. V was clipped by 2 bases and J by 5 bases, with 8 bases between them. The CDR3 consists of 13 residues. The CDR3 reads CASSLQVGDTQYF. The CDR3 DNA sequence: TGTGCCAGCAGCTTACAGGTGGGAGATACGCAGTATTTT.